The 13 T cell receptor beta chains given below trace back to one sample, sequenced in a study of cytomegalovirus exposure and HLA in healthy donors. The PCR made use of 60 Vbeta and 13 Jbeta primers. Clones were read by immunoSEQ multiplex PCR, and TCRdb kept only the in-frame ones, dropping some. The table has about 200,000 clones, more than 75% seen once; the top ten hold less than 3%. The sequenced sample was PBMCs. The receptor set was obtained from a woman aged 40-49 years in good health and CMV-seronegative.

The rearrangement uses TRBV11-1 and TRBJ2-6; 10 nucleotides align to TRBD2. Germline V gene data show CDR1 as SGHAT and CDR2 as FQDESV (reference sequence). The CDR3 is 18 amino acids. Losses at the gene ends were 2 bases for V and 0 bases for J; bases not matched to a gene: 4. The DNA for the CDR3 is TGTGCCAGCAGCTTAAGACTAGCGGGTGACTCTGGGGCCAACGTCCTGACTTTC. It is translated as CASSLRLAGDSGANVLTF.

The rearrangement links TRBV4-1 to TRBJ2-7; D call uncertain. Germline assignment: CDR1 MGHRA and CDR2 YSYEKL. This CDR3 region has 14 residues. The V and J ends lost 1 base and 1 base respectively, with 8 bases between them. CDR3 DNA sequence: TGCGCCAGCAGCCAAGGGCACGATTCCTACGAGCAGTACTTC. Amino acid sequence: CASSQGHDSYEQYF.

The DNA for the CDR3 is TGTGCCAGCGGGGGCGGGGGGCGCGGTAATGAAAAACTGTTTTTT. Its protein product is CASGGGGRGNEKLFF. The rearrangement uses TRBV6-1 and TRBJ1-4; D possibly corresponds to TRBD1 (6 bases). The germline V gene has CDR1 MNHNS and CDR2 SASEGT. Trimming took off 8 bases at V and 4 bases at J, with 17 bases between the two ends. CDR3 length: 15 amino acids.

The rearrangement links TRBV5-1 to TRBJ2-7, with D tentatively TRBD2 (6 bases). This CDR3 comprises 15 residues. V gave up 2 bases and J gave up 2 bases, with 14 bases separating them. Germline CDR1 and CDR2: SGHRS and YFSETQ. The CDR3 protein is CASSFGGKIPYEQYF. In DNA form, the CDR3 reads TGCGCCAGCAGCTTTGGCGGGAAAATTCCCTACGAGCAGTACTTC.

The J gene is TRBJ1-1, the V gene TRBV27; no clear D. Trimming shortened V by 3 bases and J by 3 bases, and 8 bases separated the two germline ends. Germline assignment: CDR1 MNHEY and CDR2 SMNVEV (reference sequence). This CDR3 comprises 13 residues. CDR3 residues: CASSFSGDTEAFF. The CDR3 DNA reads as TGTGCCAGCAGTTTTTCCGGGGACACTGAAGCTTTCTTT.

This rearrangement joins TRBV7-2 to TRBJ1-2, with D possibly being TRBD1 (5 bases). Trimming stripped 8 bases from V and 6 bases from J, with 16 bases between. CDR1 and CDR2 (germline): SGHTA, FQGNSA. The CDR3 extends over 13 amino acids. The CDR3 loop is CASQGPRWNGYTF. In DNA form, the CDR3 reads TGTGCCAGCCAGGGCCCGCGGTGGAATGGCTACACCTTC.

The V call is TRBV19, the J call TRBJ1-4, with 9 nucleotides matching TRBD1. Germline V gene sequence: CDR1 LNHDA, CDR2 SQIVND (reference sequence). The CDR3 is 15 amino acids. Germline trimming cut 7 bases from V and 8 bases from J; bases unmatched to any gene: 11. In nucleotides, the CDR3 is TGTGCCAGTACTGATCCGGGACAGGGAAACGAAAAACTGTTTTTT. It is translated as CASTDPGQGNEKLFF. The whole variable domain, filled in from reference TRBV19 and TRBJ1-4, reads DGGITQSPKYLFRKEGQNVTLSCEQNLNHDAMYWYRQDPGQGLRLIYYSQIVNDFQKGDIAEGYSVSREKKESFPLTVTSAQKNPTAFYLCASTDPGQGNEKLFFGSGTQLSVL.

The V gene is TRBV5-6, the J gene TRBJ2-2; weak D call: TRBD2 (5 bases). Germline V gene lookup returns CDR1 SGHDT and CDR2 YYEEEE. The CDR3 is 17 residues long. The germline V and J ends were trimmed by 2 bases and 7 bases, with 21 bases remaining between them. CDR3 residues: CASSFDGWTQISGELFF. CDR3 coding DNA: TGTGCCAGCAGCTTTGACGGGTGGACTCAAATCAGCGGGGAGCTGTTTTTT.

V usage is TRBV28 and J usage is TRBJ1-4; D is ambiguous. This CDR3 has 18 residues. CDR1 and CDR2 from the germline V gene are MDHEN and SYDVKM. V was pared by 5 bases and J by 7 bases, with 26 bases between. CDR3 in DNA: TGTGCCAGCAGTCTCTTTATCCAGCGCCGAGACTTCGGTGAAAAACTGTTTTTT. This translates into CASSLFIQRRDFGEKLFF.

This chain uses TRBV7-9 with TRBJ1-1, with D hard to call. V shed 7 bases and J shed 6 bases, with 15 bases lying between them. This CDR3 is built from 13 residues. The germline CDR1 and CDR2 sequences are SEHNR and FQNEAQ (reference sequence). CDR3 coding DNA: TGTGCCAGCACTCAACTAAGAACCCCTGAAGCTTTCTTT. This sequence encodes CASTQLRTPEAFF.

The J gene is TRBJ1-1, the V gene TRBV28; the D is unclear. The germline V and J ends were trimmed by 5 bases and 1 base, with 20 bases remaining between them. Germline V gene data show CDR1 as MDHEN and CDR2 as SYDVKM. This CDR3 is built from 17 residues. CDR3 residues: CASSTSRPGLGNTEAFF. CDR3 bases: TGTGCCAGCAGTACAAGTAGACCGGGGTTGGGGAACACTGAAGCTTTCTTT.

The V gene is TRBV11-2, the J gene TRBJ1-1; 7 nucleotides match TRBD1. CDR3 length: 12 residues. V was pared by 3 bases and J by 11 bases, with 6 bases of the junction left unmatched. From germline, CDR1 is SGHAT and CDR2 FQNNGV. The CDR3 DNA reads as TGTGCCAGCAGCTTTCAGGGGGGCGAGGCTTTCTTT. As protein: CASSFQGGEAFF.

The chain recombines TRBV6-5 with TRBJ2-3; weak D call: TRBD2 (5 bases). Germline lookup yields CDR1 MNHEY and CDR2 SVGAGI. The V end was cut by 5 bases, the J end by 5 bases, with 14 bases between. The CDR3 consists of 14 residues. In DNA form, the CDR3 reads TGTGCCAGCAGTATGACTGACGGGGTAGATACGCAGTATTTT. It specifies CASSMTDGVDTQYF.